The 26 T cell receptor beta chains listed next were all sequenced from one sample in a study of shared clonotypes between healthy human individuals. Libraries were prepared by immunoSEQ multiplex PCR; TCRdb keeps only in-frame clonotypes and omits some of them. The sample holds just over 2,000,000 clones, 85% to 95% seen once. Sample: naive CD4+ T cells sorted from blood. Subset here: CD45RA+ positively selected. All receptors derive from a man aged 18 to 29 in good health.

This clone was detected once. This chain links TRBV30 with TRBJ2-1, with a tentative D call TRBD1 (5 bases). The ends were cut back, 0 bases at V and 7 bases at J, with 10 bases in the middle. The CDR3 is 13 residues long. Germline values: CDR1 GTSNPN, CDR2 SVGIG (reference sequence). Here the CDR3 reads CAWSVGDRNEQFF. As DNA, the CDR3 is TGTGCCTGGAGTGTAGGGGATCGGAATGAGCAGTTCTTC.

The chain couples TRBV5-1 to TRBJ2-7; 9 bases match TRBD1. The trim removed 3 bases at V and 4 bases at J, leaving 11 bases unmatched. The CDR3 has 16 amino acids. CDR1 SGHRS and CDR2 YFSETQ come from the germline V gene. The CDR3 here is CASSSTTGTGFYEQYF. CDR3 DNA sequence: TGCGCCAGCAGCTCTACAACCGGGACAGGGTTTTACGAGCAGTACTTC.

V and J are TRBV7-2 and TRBJ2-4; perhaps TRBD2 as D (6 bases). V was pared by 5 bases and J by 4 bases, with 15 bases between. The CDR3 is 15 residues long. Germline V lookup: CDR1 SGHTA, CDR2 FQGNSA. The CDR3 region has the DNA TGTGCCAGCAGCCTCACCGGGGGAATAAAAAACATTCAGTACTTC. Translation gives CASSLTGGIKNIQYF.

The chain carries TRBV2 and TRBJ2-5; 7 bases are a match to TRBD2. Germline V gives CDR1 SNHLY, CDR2 FYNNEI. J lost 1 base, V lost 4 bases, and 3 bases had no gene match. This CDR3 region has 14 residues. CDR3: CASSGRLAQETQYF. CDR3 nucleotides: TGTGCCAGCAGTGGTAGACTAGCCCAAGAGACCCAGTACTTC. Full variable domain (remainder filled in from reference TRBV2 and TRBJ2-5): EPEVTQTPSHQVTQMGQEVILRCVPISNHLYFYWYRQILGQKVEFLVSFYNNEISEKSEIFDDQFSVERPDGSNFTLKIRSTKLEDSAMYFCASSGRLAQETQYFGPGTRLLVL.

This rearrangement joins TRBV7-3 to TRBJ2-1; TRBD1 matches at 8 bases. CDR1 SGHTA and CDR2 FQGTGA come from the germline V gene. This CDR3 spans 15 amino acids. The V and J ends lost 4 bases and 2 bases, in that order; junction bases with no gene match: 4. The CDR3 loop reads CASSSTGEPYNEQFF. The CDR3 region has the DNA TGTGCCAGCAGCTCGACAGGGGAACCCTACAATGAGCAGTTCTTC.

This clone was recorded once. The rearrangement joins TRBV20-1 to TRBJ1-3, with no clear D. Trimming took off 4 bases at V and 4 bases at J, with 5 bases between the two ends. This CDR3 spans 11 amino acids. Germline V gene data show CDR1 as DFQATT and CDR2 as SNEGSKA (reference sequence). The CDR3 DNA reads as TGCAGTGCTACTCCCGGAAACACCATATATTTT. Translation gives CSATPGNTIYF.

The genes are TRBV2 and TRBJ2-2, with no clear D. Per germline, CDR1 SNHLY and CDR2 FYNNEI. V lost 6 bases and J lost 2, with 19 bases in between. The CDR3 extends over 17 amino acids. CDR3 loop: CASSASFGTTNTGELFF. The CDR3 region has the DNA TGTGCCAGCAGCGCTAGTTTCGGTACAACTAACACCGGGGAGCTGTTTTTT.

The chain combines TRBV7-9 with TRBJ2-3; 9 bases are shared with TRBD1. CDR3 length: 15 amino acids. The V segment lost 5 bases and the J segment 10 bases; nucleotides outside the gene matches: 13. Looked up from germline, CDR1 is SEHNR and CDR2 is FQNEAQ (reference sequence). CDR3 region: CASSRTGVGARAQYF. CDR3 bases: TGTGCCAGCAGCCGGACAGGGGTCGGAGCAAGGGCGCAGTATTTT.

A remark on this clone: In the same sample, other DNA sequences code for this CDR3. The rearrangement uses TRBV10-3 and TRBJ2-7, with D unclear. Trimming cost V 0 bases and J 4 bases, with 4 bases left between them. CDR1 is ENHRY and CDR2 is SYGVKD in the germline V gene. There are 12 residues in the CDR3. The CDR3 reads CAISESPYEQYF. In DNA form, the CDR3 reads TGTGCCATCAGTGAGTCTCCTTACGAGCAGTACTTC.

V and J are TRBV4-1 and TRBJ1-4; 7 positions agree with TRBD1. The CDR3 length is 15 residues. Germline V CDR1 and CDR2: MGHRA, YSYEKL. The trim removed 1 base at V and 7 bases at J, leaving 6 bases unmatched. CDR3 bases: TGCGCCAGCAGCCAAGGAGGGACAGTTGGTGAAAAACTGTTTTTT. It yields the protein CASSQGGTVGEKLFF.

This clone has more than one count but fewer than ten. CDR3 sequence reads: CAWVGGPYEQYF. CDR3 nucleotide sequence: TGTGCCTGGGTGGGGGGACCCTACGAGCAGTACTTC. The gene calls are TRBV30 and TRBJ2-7; a weak D match, TRBD2 (6 bases). Germline values: CDR1 GTSNPN, CDR2 SVGIG (reference sequence). The CDR3 has 12 residues. The V gene lost 5 bases and the J gene lost 2 bases, with 10 bases spanning the gap.

CDR3 residues: CASSVNQPQHF. CDR3 in DNA: TGTGCCAGTAGTGTAAATCAGCCCCAGCATTTT. The gene calls are TRBV19 and TRBJ1-5, with D unresolved. V was cut by 5 bases and J by 4 bases, with 3 bases left in between. The germline V gene encodes CDR1 LNHDA and CDR2 SQIVND (reference sequence). CDR3 length: 11 amino acids. Looking up the rest from reference TRBV19 and TRBJ1-5 gives the full variable domain: DGGITQSPKYLFRKEGQNVTLSCEQNLNHDAMYWYRQDPGQGLRLIYYSQIVNDFQKGDIAEGYSVSREKKESFPLTVTSAQKNPTAFYLCASSVNQPQHFGDGTRLSIL.

This chain links TRBV10-3 with TRBJ2-1; 11 nucleotides align to TRBD2. There are 13 residues in the CDR3. V dropped 6 bases and J dropped 8; count of bases not matched to a gene: 3. Looked up from germline, CDR1 is ENHRY and CDR2 is SYGVKD. The DNA for the CDR3 is TGTGCCATCAGAGAGGGACTAGCGGATGAGCAGTTCTTC. Translating gives CAIREGLADEQFF.

The chain combines TRBV4-1 with TRBJ1-6; 7 nucleotides align to TRBD1. V dropped 1 base and J dropped 5; count of bases not matched to a gene: 5. Germline CDR1 and CDR2: MGHRA and YSYEKL. The CDR3 sequence is 16 residues long. The CDR3 region has the DNA TGCGCCAGCAGCCAAGGATCCGGGACAGATAATTCACCCCTCCACTTT. This codes for CASSQGSGTDNSPLHF.

This chain uses TRBV6-5 with TRBJ2-3; D is ambiguous. V was pared by 2 bases and J by 4 bases, with 7 bases between. The CDR3 loop spans 13 amino acids. Germline V gene sequence: CDR1 MNHEY, CDR2 SVGAGI. The CDR3 coding sequence is TGTGCCAGCAGTTACCACAATTCAGATACGCAGTATTTT. Translated, it gives CASSYHNSDTQYF.

Only one count was recorded for this clone. The rearrangement links TRBV7-3 to TRBJ2-1; 8 nucleotides line up with TRBD2. This CDR3 region has 14 residues. V dropped 4 bases and J dropped 3; count of bases not matched to a gene: 2. Per the germline V gene, CDR1 is SGHTA and CDR2 is FQGTGA. DNA for the CDR3: TGTGCCAGCAGCTCAAGCGGGGGCTACAATGAGCAGTTCTTC. Its translation is CASSSSGGYNEQFF.

The rearrangement joins TRBV19 to TRBJ2-5, with D perhaps matching TRBD1 or TRBD2 (5 bases each). The germline CDR1 and CDR2 sequences are LNHDA and SQIVND (reference sequence). CDR3 size: 14 residues. V was clipped by 5 bases and J by 4 bases, with 14 bases between them. CDR3 coding DNA: TGTGCCAGTAGTGAAAGGGCCGGGGCAGAGACCCAGTACTTC. The encoded protein is CASSERAGAETQYF.

The chain recombines TRBV2 with TRBJ1-5; 8 nucleotides match TRBD1. The CDR3 has 13 residues. Germline V gene lookup returns CDR1 SNHLY and CDR2 FYNNEI. V shed 6 bases, J shed 6 bases, and the junction held 4 bases outside the gene matches. CDR3 sequence: CASRTGASQPQHF. The CDR3 nucleotides read TGTGCCAGCAGGACAGGGGCAAGTCAGCCCCAGCATTTT.

V is TRBV10-3 and J is TRBJ1-1; D gene uncertain. The CDR3 length is 12 residues. Germline V gene data show CDR1 as ENHRY and CDR2 as SYGVKD. V was cut by 6 bases and J by 0 bases, with 5 bases left in between. The chain's CDR3 is CAIRSMNTEAFF. Here the CDR3 DNA reads TGTGCCATCAGGAGTATGAACACTGAAGCTTTCTTT.

This clone was seen a single time. The chain joins TRBV30 to TRBJ2-5; possibly TRBD1 for D (5 bases). The CDR3 runs 13 residues. Deletions cut 3 bases from V and 3 bases from J, with 11 bases between. Germline assignment: CDR1 GTSNPN and CDR2 SVGIG (reference sequence). The CDR3 loop reads CAWRRGSKETQYF. The CDR3, as DNA: TGTGCCTGGAGAAGGGGTTCGAAAGAGACCCAGTACTTC.

Here the CDR3 reads CASSPTSGSYTQYF. The CDR3 region has the DNA TGTGCCAGCAGCCCGACTAGCGGGAGTTATACGCAGTATTTT. The V and J genes are TRBV11-3 and TRBJ2-3, with 12 bases that match TRBD2. The CDR3 contains 14 residues. After removal of 5 bases from V and 7 bases from J, the junction contained 4 bases not matched to a gene. Germline CDR1 reads SGHNT; CDR2 reads YENEEA. The full variable domain, its missing parts supplied by reference TRBV11-3 and TRBJ2-3, is EAGVVQSPRYKIIEKKQPVAFWCNPISGHNTLYWYLQNLGQGPELLIRYENEEAVDDSQLPKDRFSAERLKGVDSTLKIQPAELGDSAVYLCASSPTSGSYTQYFGPGTRLTVL.

The chain joins TRBV7-2 to TRBJ2-3; possible D gene TRBD1, 8 bases. The germline gives CDR1 SGHTA, CDR2 FQGNSA. The ends were cut back, 0 bases at V and 0 bases at J, with 16 bases in the middle. There are 18 residues in the CDR3. CDR3 nucleotides: TGTGCCAGCAGCTTAGCTCGGACAGGGAGGGATAGCACAGATACGCAGTATTTT. This encodes CASSLARTGRDSTDTQYF.

The V gene is TRBV30, the J gene TRBJ2-7; D is unresolved. V lost 0 bases to trimming and J lost 4 bases, with 10 bases between them. This CDR3 has 13 amino acids. Germline CDR1 reads GTSNPN; CDR2 reads SVGIG (reference sequence). CDR3 amino acids: CAWSVRHTYEQYF. The CDR3, as DNA: TGTGCCTGGAGTGTAAGACACACTTACGAGCAGTACTTC.

The chain uses TRBV29-1 and TRBJ2-1; 7 bases fit TRBD1. CDR1 is SQVTM and CDR2 is ANQGSEA in the germline V gene. The CDR3 loop spans 17 amino acids. Trimming removed 4 bases from V and 8 bases from J; junction bases left unmatched: 20. CDR3 amino acids: CSVVDEGVGRGRYEQFF. CDR3 bases: TGCAGCGTTGTCGACGAGGGAGTGGGTAGGGGGCGTTATGAGCAGTTCTTC.

The chain employs TRBV2 and TRBJ2-1, with D possibly matching TRBD2 (5 bases). The germline CDR1 and CDR2 sequences are SNHLY and FYNNEI. V lost 8 bases to trimming and J lost 9 bases, with 5 bases between them. The CDR3 has 9 residues. CDR3 sequence reads: CASGGEQFF. In nucleotides, the CDR3 is TGTGCCAGCGGAGGTGAGCAGTTCTTC.

This clone has a single count. V gene TRBV6-5 combines with J gene TRBJ1-4; 8 bases match TRBD1. Germline assignment: CDR1 MNHEY and CDR2 SVGAGI. V trimming: 4 bases; J trimming: 1 base; junction bases outside the gene matches: 2. The CDR3 length is 15 residues. CDR3 loop: CASSSDRGTNEKLFF. The CDR3 nucleotides are TGTGCCAGCAGTTCCGACAGGGGAACTAATGAAAAACTGTTTTTT.